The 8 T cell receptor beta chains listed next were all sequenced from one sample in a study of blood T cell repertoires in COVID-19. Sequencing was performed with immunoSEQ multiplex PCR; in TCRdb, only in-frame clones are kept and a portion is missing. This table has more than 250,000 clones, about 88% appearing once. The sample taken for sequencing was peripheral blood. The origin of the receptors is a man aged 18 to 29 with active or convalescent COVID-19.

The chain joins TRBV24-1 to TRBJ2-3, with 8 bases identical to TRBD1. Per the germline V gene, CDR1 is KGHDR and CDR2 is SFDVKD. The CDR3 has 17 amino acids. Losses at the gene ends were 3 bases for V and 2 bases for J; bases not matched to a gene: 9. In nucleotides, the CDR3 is TGTGCCACCAGTGATGGTATCACGGGACAGGTCACAGATACGCAGTATTTT. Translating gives CATSDGITGQVTDTQYF.

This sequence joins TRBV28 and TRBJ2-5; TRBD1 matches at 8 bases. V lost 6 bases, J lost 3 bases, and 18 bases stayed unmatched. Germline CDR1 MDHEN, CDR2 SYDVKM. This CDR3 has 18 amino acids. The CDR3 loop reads CASSPGQGQGGTEETQYF. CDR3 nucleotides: TGTGCCAGCAGCCCCGGACAGGGACAAGGGGGTACAGAAGAGACCCAGTACTTC.

The chain's CDR3 is CASSQSGLDTEAFF. In DNA, the CDR3 is TGTGCCAGCAGCCAGAGTGGGCTCGACACTGAAGCTTTCTTT. The chain has TRBV4-2 and TRBJ1-1; D is ambiguous. The CDR3 sequence is 14 residues long. Trimming removed 3 bases at V and 3 bases at J, with 11 bases between. Per the germline V gene, CDR1 is LGHNA and CDR2 is YNFKEQ.

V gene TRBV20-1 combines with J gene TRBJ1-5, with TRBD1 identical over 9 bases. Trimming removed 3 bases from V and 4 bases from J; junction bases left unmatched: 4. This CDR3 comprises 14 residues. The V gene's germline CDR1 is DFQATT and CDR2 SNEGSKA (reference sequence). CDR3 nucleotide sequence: TGCAGTGCTAGTTACGGACAGGGGAATCAGCCCCAGCATTTT. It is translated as CSASYGQGNQPQHF.

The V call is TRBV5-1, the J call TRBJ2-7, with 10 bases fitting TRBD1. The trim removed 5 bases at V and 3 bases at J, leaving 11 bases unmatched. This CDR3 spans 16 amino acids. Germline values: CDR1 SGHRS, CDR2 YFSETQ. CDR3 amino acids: CASRLRTGGVVYEQYF. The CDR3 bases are TGCGCCAGCAGACTCCGGACAGGGGGGGTGGTCTACGAGCAGTACTTC.

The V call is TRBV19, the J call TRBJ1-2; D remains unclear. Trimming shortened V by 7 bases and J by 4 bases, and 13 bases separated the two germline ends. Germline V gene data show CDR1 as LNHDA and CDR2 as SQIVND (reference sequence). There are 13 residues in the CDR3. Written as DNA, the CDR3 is TGTGCCAGTACCGTTAGCCGGGGCTATGGCTACACCTTC. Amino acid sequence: CASTVSRGYGYTF.

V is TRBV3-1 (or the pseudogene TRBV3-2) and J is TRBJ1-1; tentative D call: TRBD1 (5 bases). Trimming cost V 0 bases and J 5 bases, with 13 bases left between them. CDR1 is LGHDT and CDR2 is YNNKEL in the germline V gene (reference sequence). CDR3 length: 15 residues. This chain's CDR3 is CASSQEGFPGTEAFF. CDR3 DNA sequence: TGTGCCAGCAGCCAAGAAGGATTTCCAGGGACTGAAGCTTTCTTT.

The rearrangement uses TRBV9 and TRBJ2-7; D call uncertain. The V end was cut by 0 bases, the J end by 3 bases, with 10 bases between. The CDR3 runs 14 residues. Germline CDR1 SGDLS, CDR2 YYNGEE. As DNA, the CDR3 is TGTGCCAGCAGCGTAGGTGAGGTGGGCTACGAGCAGTACTTC. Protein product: CASSVGEVGYEQYF.